Below, 19 T cell receptor beta chains from the same sample are listed, as sequenced in a study of post-analysis software for immune sequencing data. Study conclusions and caveats: TRBV segments more frequent in patients than in controls numbered five and included TRBV5-6, TRBV5-1 and TRBV20-1.

Tagging with unique molecular identifiers was a feature of the TCR beta cDNA libraries. TCRdb re-derived calls from the PCR reads in MiXCR, one entry per CDR3 protein. The table includes about 540,000 distinct CDR3 sequences, less than 40% detected once. No antigens are known for them. Source material: blood. These receptor sequences come from a girl younger than 18 with multiple sclerosis.

This clonotype appeared a few times. CDR3 residues: CASSPRTGPPPLHF. CDR3 nucleotides: TGTGCCAGCAGCCCAAGGACAGGCCCCCCACCCCTCCACTTT. This chain joins TRBV11-2 and TRBJ1-6; 7 positions agree with TRBD1. The germline V gene has CDR1 SGHAT and CDR2 FQNNGV. This CDR3 has 14 amino acids. The trim removed 5 bases at V and 11 bases at J, leaving 9 bases unmatched.

This clonotype was found a few times. The V call is TRBV7-2, the J call TRBJ2-7, with 7 bases matching TRBD1. Germline CDR1 SGHTA, CDR2 FQGNSA. The junction had 5 bases not matched to a gene; V was cut back by 5 bases and J by 4 bases. The CDR3 runs to 13 residues. Here the CDR3 DNA reads TGTGCCAGCAGCACATCGGGACAGTACGAGCAGTACTTC. Encoded protein: CASSTSGQYEQYF.

The rearrangement links TRBV11-1 to TRBJ1-2; 11 nucleotides agree with TRBD1. Germline CDR1 SGHAT, CDR2 FQDESV (reference sequence). The CDR3 is 16 residues long. V shed 3 bases and J 3 bases; nucleotides not matched to a gene: 6. The CDR3 reads CASSFGPGQGDYGYTF. CDR3 in DNA: TGTGCCAGCAGCTTTGGGCCGGGACAGGGGGACTATGGCTACACCTTC.

This rearrangement joins TRBV20-1 to TRBJ2-7; maybe TRBD2 (5 bases). The J call may be in error: the DNA end matches TRBJ2-5 better. Per the germline V gene, CDR1 is DFQATT and CDR2 is SNEGSKA (reference sequence). The CDR3 length is 11 residues. CDR3 sequence: CSAVREGTQYF. The CDR3 DNA sequence: TGCAGTGCGGTGCGAGAGGGGACCCAGTACTTC.

CDR3 in DNA: TGTGCCAGCAGTTTAAGGGGGGACTCCTACAATGAGCAGTTCTTC. It translates to CASSLRGDSYNEQFF. The J gene is TRBJ2-1, the V gene TRBV28; D tentatively reads TRBD1 or TRBD2 (6 bases each). Germline assignment: CDR1 MDHEN and CDR2 SYDVKM. CDR3 length: 15 amino acids. V was cut by 2 bases and J by 0 bases, with 8 bases left in between. The full variable domain, its missing parts supplied by reference TRBV28 and TRBJ2-1, is DVKVTQSSRYLVKRTGEKVFLECVQDMDHENMFWYRQDPGLGLRLIYFSYDVKMKEKGDIPEGYSVSREKKERFSLILESASTNQTSMYLCASSLRGDSYNEQFFGPGTRLTVL.

The sample holds one count of this clonotype. The chain is built from TRBV2 and TRBJ2-1; the D gene is possibly TRBD2 (7 bases). Trimming pared 1 base from V and 8 bases from J, leaving 12 bases between. Per germline, CDR1 SNHLY and CDR2 FYNNEI. CDR3 size: 14 residues. CDR3 bases: TGTGCCAGCAGTGAAGTGGAGGGGGGGCATGAGCAGTTCTTC. This translates into CASSEVEGGHEQFF.

This clonotype was counted a single time. This chain joins TRBV7-9 and TRBJ1-3, with D uncertain. V was cut by 5 bases and J by 1 base, with 9 bases left in between. The CDR3 consists of 14 residues. Per the germline V gene, CDR1 is SEHNR and CDR2 is FQNEAQ (reference sequence). CDR3 loop: CASSAVGSGNTIYF. The DNA for the CDR3 is TGTGCCAGCAGCGCCGTAGGATCTGGAAACACCATATATTTT. Full variable domain (rest looked up from reference TRBV7-9 and TRBJ1-3): DTGVSQNPRHKITKRGQNVTFRCDPISEHNRLYWYRQTLGQGPEFLTYFQNEAQLEKSRLLSDRFSAERPKGSFSTLEIQRTEQGDSAMYLCASSAVGSGNTIYFGEGSWLTVV.

The chain employs TRBV6-1 and TRBJ2-1; 9 bases agree with TRBD1. The J segment lost 6 bases and the V segment lost 6 bases, leaving 6 bases of the junction unmatched. CDR3 size: 14 residues. Germline lookup yields CDR1 MNHNS and CDR2 SASEGT. This chain's CDR3 is CASSGTGNPNEQFF. The CDR3 DNA sequence: TGTGCCAGCAGCGGGACAGGGAACCCCAATGAGCAGTTCTTC.

This clonotype was detected a few times. The rearrangement links TRBV27 to TRBJ1-5; 9 bases line up with TRBD1. Per the germline V gene, CDR1 is MNHEY and CDR2 is SMNVEV (reference sequence). With V trimmed by 3 bases and J by 5 bases, 8 bases remained unmatched. The CDR3 has 16 amino acids. Written as DNA, the CDR3 is TGTGCCAGCAGTTTCCTGCAGGACAGGGGAGATCAGCCCCAGCATTTT. Translating it yields CASSFLQDRGDQPQHF.

The chain couples TRBV7-9 to TRBJ1-1; D perhaps matches TRBD1 (5 bases). The CDR3 runs 14 residues. Germline V gene sequence: CDR1 SEHNR, CDR2 FQNEAQ (reference sequence). Trimming removed 2 bases at V and 8 bases at J, with 15 bases between. CDR3 region: CASSLLGTTTEAFF. CDR3 DNA: TGTGCCAGCAGCTTACTGGGGACCACTACCGAAGCTTTCTTT. The complete variable domain, with remaining parts taken from reference TRBV7-9 and TRBJ1-1, reads DTGVSQNPRHKITKRGQNVTFRCDPISEHNRLYWYRQTLGQGPEFLTYFQNEAQLEKSRLLSDRFSAERPKGSFSTLEIQRTEQGDSAMYLCASSLLGTTTEAFFGQGTRLTVV.

The chain couples TRBV20-1 to TRBJ1-2, with 8 bases that match TRBD1. After removal of 2 bases from V and 4 bases from J, the junction contained 12 bases not matched to a gene. Germline V gene lookup returns CDR1 DFQATT and CDR2 SNEGSKA (reference sequence). The CDR3 is 16 amino acids. The CDR3 bases are TGCAGTGCTAGATCCCAGGACAGGGCGGAGGGCTATGGCTACACCTTC. Translated: CSARSQDRAEGYGYTF.

The V gene is TRBV9, the J gene TRBJ1-1; D is unclear. Germline V lookup: CDR1 SGDLS, CDR2 YYNGEE. With 3 bases removed from V and 2 bases from J, the gap between germline ends came to 14 bases. This CDR3 spans 15 amino acids. The CDR3 is CASSGGMGSNTEAFF. CDR3 DNA: TGTGCCAGCAGCGGTGGTATGGGGAGCAACACTGAAGCTTTCTTT.

This clonotype was seen a handful of times. The J gene is TRBJ2-3, the V gene TRBV12-3 or TRBV12-4; perhaps TRBD1 as D (6 bases). CDR3 length: 15 residues. The ends were cut back, 6 bases at V and 6 bases at J, with 19 bases in the middle. CDR3 coding DNA: TGTGCCAGCAGCAGCCAGGTGGGGGCTGTTGATACGCAGTATTTT. Translated: CASSSQVGAVDTQYF.

DNA for the CDR3: TGTGCCAGCAGCCAAGACTTTGGTCGGGGTCAGCCCCAGCATTTT. Translating it yields CASSQDFGRGQPQHF. The chain uses TRBV3-1 and TRBJ1-5; D remains ambiguous. CDR3 length equals 15 residues. Deletions cut 0 bases from V and 6 bases from J, with 12 bases between. Looked up from germline, CDR1 is LGHDT and CDR2 is YNNKEL (reference sequence).

The rearrangement uses TRBV20-1 and TRBJ1-2; 9 bases match TRBD1. The CDR3 is 13 amino acids. Germline V gives CDR1 DFQATT, CDR2 SNEGSKA (reference sequence). V dropped 6 bases and J dropped 1; count of bases not matched to a gene: 3. The chain's CDR3 is CSARDRVNYGYTF. CDR3 DNA: TGCAGTGCCAGGGACAGGGTTAACTATGGCTACACCTTC.

This clonotype appeared a few times. The rearrangement joins TRBV20-1 to TRBJ1-1; no clear D. This CDR3 is built from 13 residues. V lost 0 bases, J lost 5 bases, and 10 bases lay in between. Looked up from germline, CDR1 is DFQATT and CDR2 is SNEGSKA (reference sequence). The CDR3 nucleotides are TGCAGTGCTAGAGATCAACGAAAGACTGAAGCTTTCTTT. It translates to CSARDQRKTEAFF.

V is TRBV4-2 and J is TRBJ2-5; TRBD2 aligns across 12 bases. CDR3 length equals 16 residues. The V gene end was trimmed by 0 bases and the J gene end by 13 bases; junction bases not matched to a gene: 12. Germline V gives CDR1 LGHNA, CDR2 YNFKEQ. CDR3 residues: CASSQEIGLAGFNRYF. Here the CDR3 DNA reads TGTGCCAGCAGCCAAGAGATCGGACTAGCGGGGTTTAACCGGTACTTC.

V gene TRBV9 combines with J gene TRBJ2-5, with 8 positions matching TRBD2. The CDR3 is made up of 18 amino acids. V trimming: 0 bases; J trimming: 1 base; junction bases outside the gene matches: 11. Germline values: CDR1 SGDLS, CDR2 YYNGEE. The CDR3 sequence is CASSVAPGGKQVQETQYF. The CDR3 nucleotides are TGTGCCAGCAGCGTAGCGCCGGGAGGGAAGCAGGTCCAAGAGACCCAGTACTTC.

This clonotype was detected only a few times. This chain uses TRBV7-2 with TRBJ2-7, with D maybe TRBD2 (6 bases). The V gene's germline CDR1 is SGHTA and CDR2 FQGNSA. The CDR3 runs to 14 residues. Trimming removed 1 base from V and 9 bases from J, with 16 bases in between. CDR3 region: CASSLGWTKSVQYF. The CDR3 DNA sequence: TGTGCCAGCAGCTTAGGGTGGACTAAGAGCGTGCAGTACTTC.